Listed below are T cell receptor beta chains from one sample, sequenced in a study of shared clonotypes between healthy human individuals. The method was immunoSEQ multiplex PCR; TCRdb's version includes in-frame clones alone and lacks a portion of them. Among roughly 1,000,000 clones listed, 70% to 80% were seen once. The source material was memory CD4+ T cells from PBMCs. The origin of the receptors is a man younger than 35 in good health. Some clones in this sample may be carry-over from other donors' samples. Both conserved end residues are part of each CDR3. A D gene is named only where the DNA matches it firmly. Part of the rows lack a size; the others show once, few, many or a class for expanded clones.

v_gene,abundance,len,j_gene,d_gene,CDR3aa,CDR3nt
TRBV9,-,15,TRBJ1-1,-,CASSVDPVRGTEAFF,TGTGCCAGCAGCGTAGATCCCGTAAGGGGCACTGAAGCTTTCTTT
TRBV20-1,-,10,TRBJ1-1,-,CSAGRTEAFF,TGCAGTGCGGGGAGGACTGAAGCTTTCTTT
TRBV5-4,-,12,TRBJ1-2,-,CASSQDRNGYTF,TGTGCCAGCAGCCAAGACAGAAATGGCTACACCTTC
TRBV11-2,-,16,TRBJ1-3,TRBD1,CASSFPLGQGENTIYF,TGTGCCAGCAGCTTTCCGCTTGGACAGGGGGAAAACACCATATATTTT
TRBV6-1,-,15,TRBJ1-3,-,CASSLHRPSGNTIYF,TGTGCCAGCAGCTTGCATCGACCCTCTGGAAACACCATATATTTT
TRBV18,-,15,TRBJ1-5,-,CASSPRTDSNQPQHF,TGTGCCAGCTCACCCCGGACGGATAGCAATCAGCCCCAGCATTTT
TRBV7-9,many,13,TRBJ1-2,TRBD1,CASSFGTDYGYTF,TGTGCCAGCAGCTTCGGGACAGACTATGGCTACACCTTC
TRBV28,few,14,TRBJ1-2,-,CASTTQGTNYGYTF,TGTGCCAGCACCACGCAGGGGACTAACTATGGCTACACCTTC
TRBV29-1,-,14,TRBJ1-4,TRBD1,CSVAPGQGNEKLFF,TGCAGCGTCGCCCCGGGACAGGGGAATGAAAAACTGTTTTTT
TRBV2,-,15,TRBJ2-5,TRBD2,CASSSLAGSGETQYF,TGTGCCAGCAGTTCCCTAGCGGGATCCGGAGAGACCCAGTACTTC
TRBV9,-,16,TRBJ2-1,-,CASSVGPDPSYNEQFF,TGTGCCAGCAGCGTAGGTCCGGACCCCTCCTACAATGAGCAGTTCTTC
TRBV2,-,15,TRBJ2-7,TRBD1,CASNNNRGRDYEQYF,TGTGCCAGCAACAATAACAGGGGGCGCGACTACGAGCAGTACTTC
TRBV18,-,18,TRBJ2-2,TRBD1,CASSLGQGALRGTGELFF,TGTGCCAGCTCATTGGGACAGGGGGCCTTGAGAGGCACCGGGGAGCTGTTTTTT
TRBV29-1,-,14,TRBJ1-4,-,CSVRDGATNEKLFF,TGCAGCGTTCGAGACGGAGCAACTAATGAAAAACTGTTTTTT
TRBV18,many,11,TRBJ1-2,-,CASSPDAGYTF,TGTGCCAGCTCACCGGATGCTGGCTACACCTTC
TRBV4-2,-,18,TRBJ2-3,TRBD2,CASSQVGSSGGRPDTQYF,TGTGCCAGCAGCCAAGTAGGATCTTCCGGCGGGAGGCCAGATACGCAGTATTTT
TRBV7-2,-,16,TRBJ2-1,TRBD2,CASSLQAGLLSNEQFF,TGTGCCAGCAGCCTACAAGCGGGACTACTTTCGAATGAGCAGTTCTTC
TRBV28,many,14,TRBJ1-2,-,CASSPRRRSYGYTF,TGTGCCAGCAGTCCCCGCAGAAGAAGCTATGGCTACACCTTC
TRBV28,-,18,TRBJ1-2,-,CASSGTGLHDDLNYGYTF,TGTGCCAGCAGCGGGACCGGGCTTCATGACGACCTTAACTATGGCTACACCTTC
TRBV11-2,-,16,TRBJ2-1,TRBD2,CASSTETSGESNEQFF,TGTGCCAGCAGCACAGAGACTAGCGGGGAAAGCAATGAGCAGTTCTTC